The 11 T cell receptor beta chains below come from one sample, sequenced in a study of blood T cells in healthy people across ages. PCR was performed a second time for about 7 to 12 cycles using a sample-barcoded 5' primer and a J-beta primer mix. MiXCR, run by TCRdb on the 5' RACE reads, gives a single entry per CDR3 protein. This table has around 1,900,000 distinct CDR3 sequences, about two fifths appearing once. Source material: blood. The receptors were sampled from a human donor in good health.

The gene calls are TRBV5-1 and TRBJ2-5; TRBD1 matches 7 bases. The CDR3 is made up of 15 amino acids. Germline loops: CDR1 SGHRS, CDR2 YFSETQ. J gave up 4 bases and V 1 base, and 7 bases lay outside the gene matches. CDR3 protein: CASSLSQGVSETQYF. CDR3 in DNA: TGCGCCAGCAGCTTGTCTCAGGGGGTATCAGAGACCCAGTACTTC.

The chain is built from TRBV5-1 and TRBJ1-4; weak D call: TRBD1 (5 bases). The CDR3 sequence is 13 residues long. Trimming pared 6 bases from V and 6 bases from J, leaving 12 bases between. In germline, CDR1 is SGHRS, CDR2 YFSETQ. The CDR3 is CASNEGSDEKLFF. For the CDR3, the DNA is TGCGCCAGCAACGAGGGGTCGGATGAAAAACTGTTTTTT.

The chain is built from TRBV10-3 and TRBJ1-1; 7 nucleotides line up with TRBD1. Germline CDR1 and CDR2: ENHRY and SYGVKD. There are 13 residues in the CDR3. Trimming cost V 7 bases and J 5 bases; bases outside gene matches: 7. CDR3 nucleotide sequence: TGTGCCATCAAACGACAGGGAGGGACTGAAGCTTTCTTT. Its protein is CAIKRQGGTEAFF.

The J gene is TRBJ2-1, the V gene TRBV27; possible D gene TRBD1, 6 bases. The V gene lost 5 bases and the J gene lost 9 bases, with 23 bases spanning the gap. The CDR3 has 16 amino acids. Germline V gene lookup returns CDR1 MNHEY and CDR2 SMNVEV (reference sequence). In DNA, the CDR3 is TGTGCCAGCAGTAATTCCAAGGGGGAAGTTCGGATTGAGCAGTTCTTC. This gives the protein CASSNSKGEVRIEQFF.

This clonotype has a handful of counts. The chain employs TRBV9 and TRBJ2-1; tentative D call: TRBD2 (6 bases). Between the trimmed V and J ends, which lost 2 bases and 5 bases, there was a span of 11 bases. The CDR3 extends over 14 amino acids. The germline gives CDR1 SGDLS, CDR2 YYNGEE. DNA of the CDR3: TGTGCCAGCAGCGTCGGGACTGACGACAATGAGCAGTTCTTC. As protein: CASSVGTDDNEQFF. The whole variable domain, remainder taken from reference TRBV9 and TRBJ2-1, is DSGVTQTPKHLITATGQRVTLRCSPRSGDLSVYWYQQSLDQGLQFLIQYYNGEERAKGNILERFSAQQFPDLHSELNLSSLELGDSALYFCASSVGTDDNEQFFGPGTRLTVL.

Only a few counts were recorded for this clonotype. For the CDR3, the DNA is TGTGCCAGCAGCTTAGAGTCCGGGACAGGGGCCTACGGCTACACCTTC. This sequence encodes CASSLESGTGAYGYTF. The chain carries TRBV7-2 and TRBJ1-2; 10 positions match TRBD1. Losses at the gene ends were 1 base for V and 8 bases for J; bases not matched to a gene: 10. This CDR3 has 16 amino acids. Germline CDR1 reads SGHTA; CDR2 reads FQGNSA.

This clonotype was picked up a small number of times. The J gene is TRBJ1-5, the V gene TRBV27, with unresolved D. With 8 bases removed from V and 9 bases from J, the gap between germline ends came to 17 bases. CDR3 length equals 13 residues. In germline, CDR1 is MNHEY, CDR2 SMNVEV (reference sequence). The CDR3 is CASREGVFWPQHF. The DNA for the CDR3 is TGTGCCAGCCGCGAGGGTGTGTTTTGGCCCCAGCATTTT.

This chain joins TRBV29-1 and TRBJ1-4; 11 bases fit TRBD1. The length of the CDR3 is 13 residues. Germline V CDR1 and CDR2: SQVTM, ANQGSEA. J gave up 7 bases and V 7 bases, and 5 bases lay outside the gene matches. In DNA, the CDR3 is TGCAGCGGAGGACAGGGGGCCGGTGAAAAACTGTTTTTT. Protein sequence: CSGGQGAGEKLFF.

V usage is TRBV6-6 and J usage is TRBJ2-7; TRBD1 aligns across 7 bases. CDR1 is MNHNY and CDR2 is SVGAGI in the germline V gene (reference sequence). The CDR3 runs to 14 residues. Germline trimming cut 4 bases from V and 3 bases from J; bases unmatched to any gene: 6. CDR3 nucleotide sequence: TGTGCCAGCAGTTCTTCCCGGACAGGCTACGAGCAGTACTTC. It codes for CASSSSRTGYEQYF.

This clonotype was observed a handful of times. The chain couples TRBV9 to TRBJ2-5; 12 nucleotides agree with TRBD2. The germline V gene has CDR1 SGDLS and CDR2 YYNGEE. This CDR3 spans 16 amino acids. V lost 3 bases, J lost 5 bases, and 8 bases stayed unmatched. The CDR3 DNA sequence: TGTGCCAGCAGCGCTGAAGGACTAGCGGGGAGGGAGACCCAGTACTTC. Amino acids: CASSAEGLAGRETQYF.

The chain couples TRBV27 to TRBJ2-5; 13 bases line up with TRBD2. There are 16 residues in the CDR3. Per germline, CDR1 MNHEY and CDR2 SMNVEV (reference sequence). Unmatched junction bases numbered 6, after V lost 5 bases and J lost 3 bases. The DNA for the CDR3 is TGTGCCAGCAGTCCAGGACTAGCGGGGGCGAAAGAGACCCAGTACTTC. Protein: CASSPGLAGAKETQYF.